The 9 T cell receptor beta chains presented below share a single source sample, sequenced in a study of T-cell reconstitution after alpha-beta-depleted transplantation in children (dated by TCRdb to 2016 to 2017). Preparation of the library involved PCR. The reads were generated on an Illumina HiSeq 2500. To normalize quantification of the TCRbeta repertoire, the TCR libraries were built with molecular barcoding that relied on unique molecular identifiers. TCRdb reworked the public reads: Q25 trimming with fastp, MiXCR clone assembly, productive beta chains retained. All rows with the same CDR3 protein become a single entry with the most common DNA and genes. Recorded for this sample are about 610,000 distinct CDR3 sequences; 10% to 13% of them occurred a single time. The ten largest clones add up to less than 5% of the sample. The sample was PBMCs from the stem cell graft donor, taken from the stem cell graft. The receptor set was obtained from a human donor who donated a stem cell graft to a child with acute myeloid leukemia.

This clonotype turned up a few times. This chain joins TRBV15 and TRBJ2-3, with 10 bases aligning to TRBD2. Germline CDR1 and CDR2: LNHNV and YYDKDF (reference sequence). The junction had 7 bases not matched to a gene; V was cut back by 1 base and J by 6 bases. The length of the CDR3 is 16 residues. As DNA, the CDR3 is TGTGCCACCAGCAGAGGTCCTAGCGGGAGATCGGATACGCAGTATTTT. Protein sequence: CATSRGPSGRSDTQYF.

This clonotype was seen only once. This chain links TRBV7-9 with TRBJ2-6; D ambiguous. Trimming shortened V by 5 bases and J by 0 bases, and 14 bases separated the two germline ends. The CDR3 loop spans 17 amino acids. CDR1 and CDR2 from the germline V gene are SEHNR and FQNEAQ (reference sequence). The CDR3 reads CASSRVPPSSGANVLTF. In DNA form, the CDR3 reads TGTGCCAGCAGCCGCGTGCCCCCTAGCTCTGGGGCCAACGTCCTGACTTTC.

This clonotype came up many times. V is TRBV18 and J is TRBJ2-7; no clear D gene. The germline CDR1 and CDR2 sequences are KGHSH and LQKENI. The CDR3 is 12 amino acids. V lost 6 bases and J lost 5, with 11 bases in between. CDR3 amino acids: CASSRSPDEQYF. CDR3 bases: TGTGCCAGCTCTCGTAGCCCGGACGAGCAGTACTTC. The variable domain in full, with the rest retrieved from reference TRBV18 and TRBJ2-7, is NAGVMQNPRHLVRRRGQEARLRCSPMKGHSHVYWYRQLPEEGLKFMVYLQKENIIDESGMPKERFSAEFPKEGPSILRIQQVVRGDSAAYFCASSRSPDEQYFGPGTRLTVT.

A few counts support this clonotype. The V and J genes are TRBV20-1 and TRBJ2-7, with 13 bases identical to TRBD2. The germline CDR1 and CDR2 sequences are DFQATT and SNEGSKA (reference sequence). V lost 2 bases to trimming and J lost 3 bases; unmatched junction nucleotides: 10. The CDR3 extends over 17 amino acids. This CDR3 reads CSARSRLAGGSLYEQYF. Here the CDR3 DNA reads TGCAGTGCTAGATCGCGACTAGCGGGAGGATCCCTCTACGAGCAGTACTTC.

This clonotype was counted only a few times. The chain links TRBV27 to TRBJ2-4; 9 bases are a match to TRBD1. CDR1 is MNHEY, CDR2 SMNVEV, per germline (reference sequence). The CDR3 extends over 16 amino acids. V lost 10 bases and J lost 1; bases outside the gene matches: 11. The CDR3 protein is CATSRDRVSAKNIQYF. As DNA, the CDR3 is TGTGCCACCTCCCGGGACAGGGTTAGTGCCAAAAACATTCAGTACTTC.

This clonotype was observed many times. The rearrangement joins TRBV7-9 to TRBJ2-1; D gene uncertain. Germline V gives CDR1 SEHNR, CDR2 FQNEAQ (reference sequence). CDR3 size: 13 residues. V lost 5 bases to trimming and J lost 3 bases, with 8 bases between them. CDR3: CASSGRYYNEQFF. The CDR3 DNA follows: TGTGCCAGCAGCGGAAGATACTACAATGAGCAGTTCTTC. Complete variable domain (other parts from reference TRBV7-9 and TRBJ2-1): DTGVSQNPRHKITKRGQNVTFRCDPISEHNRLYWYRQTLGQGPEFLTYFQNEAQLEKSRLLSDRFSAERPKGSFSTLEIQRTEQGDSAMYLCASSGRYYNEQFFGPGTRLTVL.

CDR3 sequence: CASSASRVGGGYTF. In DNA, the CDR3 is TGTGCCAGCAGTGCATCCAGGGTGGGTGGTGGCTACACCTTC. The rearrangement links TRBV28 to TRBJ1-2; the D gene is possibly TRBD1 (5 bases). Looked up from germline, CDR1 is MDHEN and CDR2 is SYDVKM. This CDR3 region has 14 residues. V gave up 5 bases and J gave up 7 bases, with 17 bases separating them.

This clonotype came up a few times. The CDR3 region has the DNA TGTGCCTGGAGAGGAAGAGTTCACTATGGCTACACCTTC. It translates to CAWRGRVHYGYTF. The chain is built from TRBV30 and TRBJ1-2; D is uncertain. Germline assignment: CDR1 GTSNPN and CDR2 SVGIG (reference sequence). V lost 3 bases and J lost 3, with 11 bases in between. The CDR3 has 13 residues.

This clonotype was observed a handful of times. The V call is TRBV7-2, the J call TRBJ1-1; 9 positions agree with TRBD1. Per germline, CDR1 SGHTA and CDR2 FQGNSA. The CDR3 sequence is 14 residues long. V was pared by 5 bases and J by 3 bases, with 4 bases of the junction left unmatched. CDR3 sequence: CASSNRGLDTEAFF. CDR3 coding DNA: TGTGCCAGCAGCAACAGGGGGCTTGACACTGAAGCTTTCTTT.